Listed here is a single T cell receptor (beta chain). The record originates from a study of blood T cell repertoires in COVID-19. The wider study: Collection of acute and convalescent COVID-19 samples took place in the United States, Italy and Spain.

Study processing details: Amplifying reference gene primers gave estimates of nucleated cell counts. Libraries were prepared by immunoSEQ multiplex PCR; TCRdb keeps only in-frame clonotypes and omits some of them. V, J and clone size reflect that table, while D and trimming were determined from the DNA. The table includes tens of thousands of clones, 80% to 90% detected once. This CDR3 is built from 16 residues. Germline-derived CDR1 and CDR2 are SGHNT and YYREEE (reference sequence). J gave up 1 base and V 3 bases, and 7 bases lay outside the gene matches. Sequenced sample: peripheral blood. The chain combines TRBV5-4 with TRBJ2-5; TRBD1 matches 9 bases. This clonotype was obtained from a woman older than 75 with acute or convalescent COVID-19. The CDR3 region is CASSSTGTGSQETQYF. The CDR3 DNA reads TGTGCCAGCAGCTCAACCGGGACAGGGTCCCAAGAGACCCAGTACTTC.